The TCR beta chain described here comes from a study of spatial heterogeneity in lung cancer. Overall study context: Detection of beta-chain sequences consistently exceeded that of alpha-chain sequences. Raw reads contained each unique TCR and UMI combination more than ten times on average.

This clonotype is large within its sample. The antigen remains unidentified. TCR cDNA molecules were tagged individually, and each one carried a unique molecular identifier. TCRdb ran MiXCR on the 5' RACE reads and lists one entry per CDR3 protein. The profile covers approximately 2,300 distinct CDR3 sequences, with about an eighth appearing a single time and 9% to 10% taken by the ten largest. The CDR3 length is 15 residues. Germline values: CDR1 LGHDT, CDR2 YNNKEL (reference sequence). The V and J ends lost 2 bases and 5 bases, in that order; junction bases with no gene match: 5. The study's findings and limits: For expanded intratumoral alpha and beta TCRs, counts tracked tumor mutation counts.

Time point indicated: sample taken at primary tumor resection. In each case, whole RNA from tumor, nontumor lung or frozen PBMC was sequenced unsorted. This TCR derives from a male donor with early-stage non-small cell lung cancer. The sample here was lung tumor tissue, taken at surgery. This rearrangement joins TRBV3-1 to TRBJ1-5, with 8 bases aligning to TRBD1. Written as DNA, the CDR3 is TGTGCCAGCAGCCAATGGGACAGGAGGGATCAGCCCCAGCATTTT. Amino acids: CASSQWDRRDQPQHF.